A single sample gave rise to the 7 T cell receptor beta chains below, sequenced in a study of T cell responses to AZD1222 COVID-19 vaccine (dated by TCRdb to 2020 to 2023). The sample's time point label, in plain terms: baseline before first vaccination. Library preparation used the immunoSEQ multiplex PCR assay. TCRdb stores this immuneACCESS table with in-frame sequences only. Part of the clones is absent; in the studies checked, under half of the shortfall reflects unresolved V genes, and no reason is known for the rest. The sample data list around 100,000 clones, and 80% to 95% of these were observed just once. The ten largest clones take up approximately 1.1% of the sample. Source: peripheral blood, taken on day 0 of AZD1222 vaccination. These receptors were taken from an adult in good health.

The chain has TRBV19 and TRBJ1-4; 8 nucleotides line up with TRBD1. The CDR3 extends over 13 amino acids. V shed 8 bases, J shed 7 bases, and the junction held 6 bases outside the gene matches. CDR1 is LNHDA and CDR2 is SQIVND in the germline V gene (reference sequence). The CDR3 nucleotides read TGTGCCAGTCACTGGACAGGGACTGAAAAACTGTTTTTT. Translated, it gives CASHWTGTEKLFF.

The V call is TRBV19, the J call TRBJ1-2, with 7 bases lining up with TRBD1. The CDR3 has 16 amino acids. CDR1 is LNHDA, CDR2 SQIVND, per germline (reference sequence). V gave up 4 bases and J gave up 2 bases; unmatched junction bases: 10. In DNA form, the CDR3 reads TGTGCCAGTAGTACCTTCCAGGGGGTAGTAAACTATGGCTACACCTTC. This translates into CASSTFQGVVNYGYTF.

This rearrangement joins TRBV11-3 to TRBJ2-7, with TRBD1 matching 7 bases. The CDR3 has 15 amino acids. Germline CDR1 and CDR2: SGHNT and YENEEA. V shed 4 bases and J 2 bases; nucleotides not matched to a gene: 8. The CDR3, as DNA: TGTGCCAGCAGCTACAGGGGATTGGGAACCTACGAGCAGTACTTC. Protein: CASSYRGLGTYEQYF. The full variable domain, with the rest looked up from reference TRBV11-3 and TRBJ2-7, is EAGVVQSPRYKIIEKKQPVAFWCNPISGHNTLYWYLQNLGQGPELLIRYENEEAVDDSQLPKDRFSAERLKGVDSTLKIQPAELGDSAVYLCASSYRGLGTYEQYFGPGTRLTVT.

This clone was counted a few times. J is TRBJ1-6 and V is TRBV5-1; 10 bases fit TRBD1. Unmatched junction bases numbered 9, after V lost 0 bases and J lost 6 bases. The CDR3 extends over 18 amino acids. The germline V gene encodes CDR1 SGHRS and CDR2 YFSETQ. CDR3 DNA: TGCGCCAGCAGCTTGGGGGGACAGGGGTCCGCATCTAATTCACCCCTCCACTTT. This translates into CASSLGGQGSASNSPLHF.

V usage is TRBV4-3 and J usage is TRBJ1-2, with TRBD1 as a possible D gene (6 bases). The CDR3 loop spans 15 amino acids. V was clipped by 4 bases and J by 6 bases, with 18 bases between them. The germline CDR1 and CDR2 sequences are LGHNA and YSLEER. The CDR3 protein is CASSPGTSVTHGYTF. CDR3 nucleotide sequence: TGCGCCAGCAGCCCGGGGACATCTGTTACCCATGGCTACACCTTC.

This rearrangement joins TRBV19 to TRBJ1-1; D call uncertain. Germline loops: CDR1 LNHDA, CDR2 SQIVND (reference sequence). The ends were cut back, 4 bases at V and 1 base at J, with 16 bases in the middle. The length of the CDR3 is 16 residues. CDR3 coding DNA: TGTGCCAGTAGTACCCGGGCCACTACAAAGAACACTGAAGCTTTCTTT. Translated, it gives CASSTRATTKNTEAFF.

The rearrangement uses TRBV6-6 and TRBJ2-1; possibly TRBD1 for D (6 bases). This CDR3 region has 14 residues. Germline loops: CDR1 MNHNY, CDR2 SVGAGI (reference sequence). V was trimmed by 5 bases and J by 0 bases, leaving 8 bases between them. The CDR3 loop is CASSDRTSYNEQFF. The DNA of the CDR3 is TGTGCCAGCAGTGACAGGACCTCCTACAATGAGCAGTTCTTC.